This paragraph reports one T cell receptor beta chain. The record originates from a study of shared clonotypes between healthy human individuals. Study at large: The study used three CD4 naive, three CD4 memory, two CD8 naive and one CD8 memory plate per donor.

Using immunoSEQ multiplex PCR, the repertoire was profiled, and TCRdb retains in-frame clones only, with some absent. The table has around 1 million clones, more than 75% seen once; the top ten hold approximately 1.5%. This clonotype originated in a man younger than 35 in good health. The specimen was memory CD4+ T cells sorted from blood. Regarding subset: CD45RA-negative fraction.

Here the CDR3 reads CASSRVVGETQYF. In nucleotides, the CDR3 is TGCGCCAGCAGCCGGGTGGTGGGGGAGACCCAGTACTTC. This chain joins TRBV4-1 and TRBJ2-5; D unclear. Trimming shortened V by 4 bases and J by 5 bases, and 11 bases separated the two germline ends. The CDR3 has 13 amino acids. The germline V gene encodes CDR1 MGHRA and CDR2 YSYEKL.